This T cell receptor (beta chain) was sequenced in a study of human T cells and chemical hapten exposure. Study-wide context: Patch tests applied 0.01% DPC to the upper back and were scored after 6 days.

TCRdb ran MiXCR on the RACE reads and lists one entry per CDR3 protein. The table records 85,000 or so distinct CDR3 sequences, about 11% of them present only once. V was clipped by 4 bases and J by 6 bases, with 13 bases between them. This CDR3 is 13 amino acids long. Germline V gives CDR1 SQVTM, CDR2 ANQGSEA. Time point defined: patch test 1, 2 weeks after DPC sensitization. As to treatment: therapeutic diphenylcyclopropenone sensitization with weekly scalp DPC. This clonotype was recorded at least ten times. The receptor comes from a woman between 45 and 60 years old with alopecia areata. Some clones in this sample may be carry-over from other donors' samples. V and J are TRBV29-1 and TRBJ1-5, with no clear D. Sequenced here: whole blood, sampled in connection with sensitization to the hapten diphenylcyclopropenone (DPC). This CDR3 is CSVAESPGQPQHF. The CDR3 coding sequence is TGCAGCGTTGCGGAATCCCCGGGTCAGCCCCAGCATTTT. Complete variable domain (other parts from reference TRBV29-1 and TRBJ1-5): SAVISQKPSRDICQRGTSLTIQCQVDSQVTMMFWYRQQPGQSLTLIATANQGSEATYESGFVIDKFPISRPNLTFSTLTVSNMSPEDSSIYLCSVAESPGQPQHFGDGTRLSIL.